This is a list of T cell receptor beta chains from one sample in a study of regulatory T cells in long-lasting Graves disease. TCRdb re-derived calls from the multiplex PCR reads in MiXCR, one entry per CDR3 protein. The sample includes hundreds of thousands of distinct CDR3 sequences, 12% of them seen just once. The same data also contributed to another study, on T cells in Graves' hyperthyroidism and ophthalmopathy.

Sample: peripheral blood mononuclear cells (PBMCs), taken at new diagnosis, from a patient treated with antithyroid drugs. The source of these receptors is a woman aged 25 to 39 with Graves disease. Each CDR3 is given with its conserved first and last residue. The D gene is left open where the match is weak. A row's size may be missing; if present it is once, few, many or a size class.

d_call	clone_size	v_call	j_call	cdr3_nt	cdr3_aa
TRBD2	.	TRBV6-2/TRBV6-3	TRBJ2-3	TGTGCCAGCAGCCGAGCGGGAGGGCTTTATTTGACAGATACGCAGTATTTT	CASSRAGGLYLTDTQYF
.	many	TRBV11-1	TRBJ2-3	TGTGCCAGCAGCCATCCCGGGACATTCCCAGATACGCAGTATTTT	CASSHPGTFPDTQYF
.	.	TRBV7-3	TRBJ2-1	TGTGCCAGCAGCTTAGGGAATAAGGAGGAGCAGTTCTTC	CASSLGNKEEQFF
TRBD1	few	TRBV27	TRBJ1-5	TGTGCCAGCAGTAAAGGACAGGGTGGTTATCAGCCCCAGCATTTT	CASSKGQGGYQPQHF
.	.	TRBV7-3	TRBJ2-6	TGTGCCAGCAGCTTATACCCTGGGGCCAACGTCCTGACTTTC	CASSLYPGANVLTF
.	few	TRBV9	TRBJ2-1	TGTGCCAGCAGCGTAGCTGGGGGTGAGGAGCAGTTCTTC	CASSVAGGEEQFF
.	few	TRBV9	TRBJ2-3	TGTGCCAGCAGCGTAGGCCCCCCAGATACGCAGTATTTT	CASSVGPPDTQYF
.	many	TRBV6-2/TRBV6-3	TRBJ2-7	TGTGCCAGCAGGACCCGGGACACCGGGGGTGAGCAGTACTTC	CASRTRDTGGEQYF
.	many	TRBV4-1	TRBJ2-3	TGCGCCAGCAGCCAAGAACTAGGCTATACGCAGTATTTT	CASSQELGYTQYF
.	many	TRBV28	TRBJ2-3	TGTGCCAGCAGGGTCAGGGGGGCAGATACGCAGTATTTT	CASRVRGADTQYF
.	.	TRBV7-9	TRBJ2-5	TGTGCCAGCAGCTTCCTGAGGGAGACCCAGTACTTC	CASSFLRETQYF
TRBD2	.	TRBV20-1	TRBJ2-1	TGCAGTGCTTGGGGGGGACCGTACAATGAGCACTTCTTC	CSAWGGPYNEHFF
.	many	TRBV3-1	TRBJ2-5	TGTGCCAGCAGCCTCCACCCGAAGAGACAAGAGACCCAGTACTTC	CASSLHPKRQETQYF
TRBD2	.	TRBV6-2/TRBV6-3	TRBJ2-3	TGTGCCAGCAGTCGCCGGACCGGGACTAGCGGGAGGAGCACAGATACGCAGTATTTT	CASSRRTGTSGRSTDTQYF
.	many	TRBV12-3/TRBV12-4	TRBJ2-3	TGTGCCAGCAGTTTCAGATCCGGACTTCCTAGCACAGATACGCAGTATTTT	CASSFRSGLPSTDTQYF
.	once	TRBV11-3	TRBJ2-1	TGTGCCAGCAGCACCCAGGGGGGGGGGGAAGCTGAGCAGTTCTTC	CASSTQGGGEAEQFF
.	many	TRBV19	TRBJ2-3	TGTGCCAGTAGTATAGCCAGCACAGATACGCAGTATTTT	CASSIASTDTQYF
.	many	TRBV7-3	TRBJ2-5	TGTGCCAGCAGCTTAACCGGATGGGAGACCCAGTACTTC	CASSLTGWETQYF
.	.	TRBV5-6	TRBJ1-3	TGTGCCAGCAGCTTGGGACCGGCACTTCACTCTGGAAACACCATATATTTT	CASSLGPALHSGNTIYF
.	many	TRBV7-8	TRBJ2-7	TGTGCCAGCAGCTTAGTCCCCCCGACAAGAGACTACGAGCAGTACTTC	CASSLVPPTRDYEQYF
.	many	TRBV7-9	TRBJ1-1	TGTGCCAGCAGCCTGACCACAGTGAACACTGAAGCTTTCTTT	CASSLTTVNTEAFF